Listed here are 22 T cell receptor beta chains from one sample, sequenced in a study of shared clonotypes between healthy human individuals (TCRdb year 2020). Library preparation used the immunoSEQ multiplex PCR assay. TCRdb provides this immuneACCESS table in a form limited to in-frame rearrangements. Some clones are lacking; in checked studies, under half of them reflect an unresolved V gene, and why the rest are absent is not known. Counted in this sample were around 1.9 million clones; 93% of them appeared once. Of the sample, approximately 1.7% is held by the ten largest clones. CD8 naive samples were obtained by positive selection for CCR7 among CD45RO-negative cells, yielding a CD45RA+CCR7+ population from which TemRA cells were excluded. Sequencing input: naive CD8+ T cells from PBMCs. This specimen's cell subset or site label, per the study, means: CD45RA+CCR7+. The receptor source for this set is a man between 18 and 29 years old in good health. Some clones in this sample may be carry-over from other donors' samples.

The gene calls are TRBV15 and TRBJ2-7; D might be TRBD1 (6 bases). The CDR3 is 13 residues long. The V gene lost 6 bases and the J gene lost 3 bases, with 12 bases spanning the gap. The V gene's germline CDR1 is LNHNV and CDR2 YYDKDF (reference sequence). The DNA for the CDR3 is TGTGCCACCAGGGAGACAGGAATCTACGAGCAGTACTTC. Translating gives CATRETGIYEQYF.

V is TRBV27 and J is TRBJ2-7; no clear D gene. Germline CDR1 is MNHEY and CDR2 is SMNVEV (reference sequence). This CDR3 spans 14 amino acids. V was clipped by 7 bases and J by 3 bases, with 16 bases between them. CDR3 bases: TGTGCCAGCAACCCGTCGGGCTCGAACTACGAGCAGTACTTC. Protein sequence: CASNPSGSNYEQYF.

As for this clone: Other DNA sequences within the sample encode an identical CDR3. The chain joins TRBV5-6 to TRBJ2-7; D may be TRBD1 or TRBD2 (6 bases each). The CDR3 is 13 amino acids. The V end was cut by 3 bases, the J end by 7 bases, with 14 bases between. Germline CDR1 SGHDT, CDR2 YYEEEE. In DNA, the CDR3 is TGTGCCAGCAGCTCGGAGGGGGGATGGGAGCAGTACTTC. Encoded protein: CASSSEGGWEQYF. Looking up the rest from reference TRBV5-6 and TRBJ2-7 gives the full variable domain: DAGVTQSPTHLIKTRGQQVTLRCSPKSGHDTVSWYQQALGQGPQFIFQYYEEEERQRGNFPDRFSGHQFPNYSSELNVNALLLGDSALYLCASSSEGGWEQYFGPGTRLTVT.

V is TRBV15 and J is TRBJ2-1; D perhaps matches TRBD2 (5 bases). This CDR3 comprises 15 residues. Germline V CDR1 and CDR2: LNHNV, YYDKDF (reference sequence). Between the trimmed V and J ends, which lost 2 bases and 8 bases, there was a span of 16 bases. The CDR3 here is CATSRPSMDIYEQFF. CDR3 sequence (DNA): TGTGCCACCAGCAGACCTAGCATGGATATCTATGAGCAGTTCTTC.

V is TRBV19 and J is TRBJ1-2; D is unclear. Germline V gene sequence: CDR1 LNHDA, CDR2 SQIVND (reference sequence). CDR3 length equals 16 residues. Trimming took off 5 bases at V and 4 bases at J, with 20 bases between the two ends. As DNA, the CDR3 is TGTGCCAGTAGTGCCGGACGCTCCCCGGGTATCTATGGCTACACCTTC. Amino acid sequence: CASSAGRSPGIYGYTF.

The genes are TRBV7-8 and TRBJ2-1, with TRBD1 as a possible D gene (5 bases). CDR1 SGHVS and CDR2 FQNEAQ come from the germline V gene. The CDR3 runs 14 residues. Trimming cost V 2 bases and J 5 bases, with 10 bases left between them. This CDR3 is CASSLQGNHNEQFF. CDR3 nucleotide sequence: TGTGCCAGCAGCTTACAGGGAAACCACAATGAGCAGTTCTTC.

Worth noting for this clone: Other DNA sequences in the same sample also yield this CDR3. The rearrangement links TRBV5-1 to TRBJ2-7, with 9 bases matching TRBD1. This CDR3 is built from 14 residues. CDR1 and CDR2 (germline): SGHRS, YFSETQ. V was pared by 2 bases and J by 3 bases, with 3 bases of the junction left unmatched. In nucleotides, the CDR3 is TGCGCCAGCAGCTTCGGGACAGGGTACTACGAGCAGTACTTC. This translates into CASSFGTGYYEQYF.

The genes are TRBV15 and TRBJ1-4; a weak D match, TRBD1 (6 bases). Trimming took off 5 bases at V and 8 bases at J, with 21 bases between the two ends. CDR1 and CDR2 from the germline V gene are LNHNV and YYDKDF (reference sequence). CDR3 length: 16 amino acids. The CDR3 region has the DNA TGTGCCACCAGCCAACGGGACAACCCCAGGAGCGAAAAACTGTTTTTT. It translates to CATSQRDNPRSEKLFF. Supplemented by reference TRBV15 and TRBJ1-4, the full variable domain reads DAMVIQNPRYQVTQFGKPVTLSCSQTLNHNVMYWYQQKSSQAPKLLFHYYDKDFNNEADTPDNFQSRRPNTSFCFLDIRSPGLGDTAMYLCATSQRDNPRSEKLFFGSGTQLSVL.

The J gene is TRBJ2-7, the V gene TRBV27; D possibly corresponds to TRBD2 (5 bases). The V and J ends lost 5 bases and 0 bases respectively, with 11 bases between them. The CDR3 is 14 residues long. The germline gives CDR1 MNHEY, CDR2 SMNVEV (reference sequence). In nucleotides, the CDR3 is TGTGCCAGCAGTATACTAGGGAGCTCCTACGAGCAGTACTTC. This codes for CASSILGSSYEQYF.

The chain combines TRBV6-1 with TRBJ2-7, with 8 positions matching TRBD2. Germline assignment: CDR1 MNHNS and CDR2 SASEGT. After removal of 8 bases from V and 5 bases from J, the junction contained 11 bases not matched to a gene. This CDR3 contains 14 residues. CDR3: CASVIAGLLDEQYF. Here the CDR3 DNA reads TGTGCCAGCGTCATAGCGGGACTTTTGGACGAGCAGTACTTC.

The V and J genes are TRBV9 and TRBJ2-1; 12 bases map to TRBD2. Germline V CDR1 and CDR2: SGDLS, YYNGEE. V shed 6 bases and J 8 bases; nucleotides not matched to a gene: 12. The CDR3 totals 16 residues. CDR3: CASNRGASGRDDEQFF. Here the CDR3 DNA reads TGTGCCAGCAACCGTGGGGCTAGCGGGAGGGATGATGAGCAGTTCTTC. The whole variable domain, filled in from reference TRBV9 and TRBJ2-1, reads DSGVTQTPKHLITATGQRVTLRCSPRSGDLSVYWYQQSLDQGLQFLIQYYNGEERAKGNILERFSAQQFPDLHSELNLSSLELGDSALYFCASNRGASGRDDEQFFGPGTRLTVL.

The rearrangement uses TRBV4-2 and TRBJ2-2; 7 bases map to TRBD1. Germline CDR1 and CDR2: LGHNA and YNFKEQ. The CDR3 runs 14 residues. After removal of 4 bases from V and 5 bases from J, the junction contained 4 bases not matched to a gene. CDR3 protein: CASSPRDSTGELFF. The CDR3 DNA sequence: TGTGCCAGCAGCCCCCGGGACAGTACCGGGGAGCTGTTTTTT.

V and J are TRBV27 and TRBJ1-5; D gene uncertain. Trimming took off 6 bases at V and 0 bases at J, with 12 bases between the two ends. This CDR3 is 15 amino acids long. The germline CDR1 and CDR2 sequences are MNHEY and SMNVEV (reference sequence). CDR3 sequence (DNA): TGTGCCAGCAGCTCAGTATTTCATAGCAATCAGCCCCAGCATTTT. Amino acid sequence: CASSSVFHSNQPQHF.

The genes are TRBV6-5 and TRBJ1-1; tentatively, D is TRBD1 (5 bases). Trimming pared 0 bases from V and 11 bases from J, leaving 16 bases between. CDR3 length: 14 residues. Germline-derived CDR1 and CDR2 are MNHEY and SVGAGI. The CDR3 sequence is CASSYSVRDGTAFF. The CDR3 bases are TGTGCCAGCAGTTACTCTGTCAGGGATGGTACGGCTTTCTTT.

The CDR3 loop is CASSVLAAYTDTQYF. In DNA form, the CDR3 reads TGTGCCAGCAGCGTACTAGCGGCCTACACAGATACGCAGTATTTT. V is TRBV7-9 and J is TRBJ2-3; TRBD2 aligns across 8 bases. The CDR3 has 15 residues. Looked up from germline, CDR1 is SEHNR and CDR2 is FQNEAQ (reference sequence). Trimming removed 5 bases from V and 2 bases from J; junction bases left unmatched: 6.

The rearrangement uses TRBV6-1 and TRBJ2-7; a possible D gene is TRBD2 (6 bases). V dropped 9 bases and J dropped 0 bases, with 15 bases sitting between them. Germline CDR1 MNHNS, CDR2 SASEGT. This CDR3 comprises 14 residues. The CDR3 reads CASLESRGSYEQYF. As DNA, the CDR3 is TGTGCCAGTCTCGAGTCGCGGGGCTCCTACGAGCAGTACTTC.

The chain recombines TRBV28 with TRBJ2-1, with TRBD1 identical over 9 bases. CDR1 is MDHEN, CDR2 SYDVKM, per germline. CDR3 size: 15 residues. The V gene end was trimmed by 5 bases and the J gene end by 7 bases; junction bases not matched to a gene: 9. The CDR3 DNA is TGTGCCAGCAGTGGAGGACAGGGGTATAGAAATGAGCAGTTCTTC. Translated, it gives CASSGGQGYRNEQFF.

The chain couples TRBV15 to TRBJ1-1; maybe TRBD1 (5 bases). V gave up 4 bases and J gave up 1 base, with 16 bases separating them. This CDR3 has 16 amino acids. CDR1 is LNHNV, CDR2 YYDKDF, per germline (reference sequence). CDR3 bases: TGTGCCACCAGCAAACTGGAGGGAACAGGGAACACTGAAGCTTTCTTT. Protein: CATSKLEGTGNTEAFF.

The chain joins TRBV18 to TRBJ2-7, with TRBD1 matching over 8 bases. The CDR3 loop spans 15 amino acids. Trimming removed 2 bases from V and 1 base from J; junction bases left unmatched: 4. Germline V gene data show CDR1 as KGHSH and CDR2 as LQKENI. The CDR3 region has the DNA TGTGCCAGCTCACCAACGGACAGGGCATCCTACGAGCAGTACTTC. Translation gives CASSPTDRASYEQYF.

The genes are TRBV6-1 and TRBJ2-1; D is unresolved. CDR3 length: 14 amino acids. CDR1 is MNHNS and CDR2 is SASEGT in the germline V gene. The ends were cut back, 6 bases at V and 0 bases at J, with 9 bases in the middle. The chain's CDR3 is CASSDKVSYNEQFF. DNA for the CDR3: TGTGCCAGCAGCGACAAAGTCTCCTACAATGAGCAGTTCTTC.

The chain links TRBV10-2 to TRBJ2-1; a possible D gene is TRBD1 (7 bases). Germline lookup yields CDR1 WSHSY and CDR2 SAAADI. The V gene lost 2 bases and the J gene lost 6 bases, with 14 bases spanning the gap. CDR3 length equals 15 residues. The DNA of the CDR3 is TGCGCCAGCAGTGAGGTGTCAGGGGGGTTCAATGAGCAGTTCTTC. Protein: CASSEVSGGFNEQFF.

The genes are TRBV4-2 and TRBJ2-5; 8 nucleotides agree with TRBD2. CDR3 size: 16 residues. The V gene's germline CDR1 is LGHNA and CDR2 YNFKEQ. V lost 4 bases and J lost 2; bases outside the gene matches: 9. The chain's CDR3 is CASSPELAALQETQYF. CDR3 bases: TGTGCCAGCAGCCCCGAACTAGCGGCACTACAAGAGACCCAGTACTTC.